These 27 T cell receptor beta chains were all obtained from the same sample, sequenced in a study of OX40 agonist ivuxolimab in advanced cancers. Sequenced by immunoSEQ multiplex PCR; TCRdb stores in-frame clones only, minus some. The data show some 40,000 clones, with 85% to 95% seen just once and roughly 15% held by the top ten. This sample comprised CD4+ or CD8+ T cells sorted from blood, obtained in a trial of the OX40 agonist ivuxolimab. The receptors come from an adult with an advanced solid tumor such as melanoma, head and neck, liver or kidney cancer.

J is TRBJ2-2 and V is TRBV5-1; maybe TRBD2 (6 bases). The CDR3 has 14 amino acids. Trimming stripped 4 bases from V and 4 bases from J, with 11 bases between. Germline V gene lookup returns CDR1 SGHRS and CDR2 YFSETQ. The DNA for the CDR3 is TGCGCCAGCAGCGGGGAGGACCGCACCGGGGAGCTGTTTTTT. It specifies CASSGEDRTGELFF.

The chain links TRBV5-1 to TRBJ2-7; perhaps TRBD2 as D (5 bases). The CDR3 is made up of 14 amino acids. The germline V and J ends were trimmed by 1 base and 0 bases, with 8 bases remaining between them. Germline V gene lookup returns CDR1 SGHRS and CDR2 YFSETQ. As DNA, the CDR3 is TGCGCCAGCAGCTTGCTAGCTGACTCCTACGAGCAGTACTTC. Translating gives CASSLLADSYEQYF.

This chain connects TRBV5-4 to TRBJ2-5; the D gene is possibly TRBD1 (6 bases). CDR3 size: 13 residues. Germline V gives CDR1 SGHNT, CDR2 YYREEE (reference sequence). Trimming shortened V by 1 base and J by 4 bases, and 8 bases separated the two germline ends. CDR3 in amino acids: CASSLQGSETQYF. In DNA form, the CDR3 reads TGTGCCAGCAGCTTGCAGGGGTCAGAGACCCAGTACTTC.

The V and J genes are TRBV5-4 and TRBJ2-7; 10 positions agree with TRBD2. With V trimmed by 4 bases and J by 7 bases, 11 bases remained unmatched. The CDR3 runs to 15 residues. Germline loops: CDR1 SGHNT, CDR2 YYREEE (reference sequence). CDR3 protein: CASSAPSGSLLEQYF. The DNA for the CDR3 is TGTGCCAGCAGCGCACCTAGCGGGAGTCTACTAGAGCAGTACTTC.

The CDR3: CASSIGVGHSYEQYF. CDR3 coding DNA: TGTGCCAGTAGTATAGGGGTAGGACACTCCTACGAGCAGTACTTC. V usage is TRBV19 and J usage is TRBJ2-7; maybe TRBD1 (5 bases). The V end lost 1 base, the J end lost 0 bases, and 10 bases lay between the germline ends. Germline values: CDR1 LNHDA, CDR2 SQIVND (reference sequence). This CDR3 has 15 amino acids.

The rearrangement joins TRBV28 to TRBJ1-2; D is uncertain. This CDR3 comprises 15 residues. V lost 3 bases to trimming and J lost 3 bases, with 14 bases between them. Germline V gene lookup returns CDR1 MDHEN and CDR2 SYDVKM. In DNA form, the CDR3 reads TGTGCCAGCAGTTTCAATGGGGTCCCGTACTATGGCTACACCTTC. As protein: CASSFNGVPYYGYTF.

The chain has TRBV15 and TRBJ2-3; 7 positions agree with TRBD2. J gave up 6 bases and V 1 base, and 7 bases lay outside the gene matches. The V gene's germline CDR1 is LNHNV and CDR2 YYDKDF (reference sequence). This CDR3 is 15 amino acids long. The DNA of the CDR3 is TGTGCCACCAGCAGAGTTCGGGGGAGGGCCGATACGCAGTATTTT. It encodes CATSRVRGRADTQYF.

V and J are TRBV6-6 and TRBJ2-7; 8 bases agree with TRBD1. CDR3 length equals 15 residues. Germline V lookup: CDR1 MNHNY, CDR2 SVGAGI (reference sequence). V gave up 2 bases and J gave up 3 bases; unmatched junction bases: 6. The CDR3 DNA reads TGTGCCAGCAGTTACAGGACAGGGTTCAGCTACGAGCAGTACTTC. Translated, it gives CASSYRTGFSYEQYF.

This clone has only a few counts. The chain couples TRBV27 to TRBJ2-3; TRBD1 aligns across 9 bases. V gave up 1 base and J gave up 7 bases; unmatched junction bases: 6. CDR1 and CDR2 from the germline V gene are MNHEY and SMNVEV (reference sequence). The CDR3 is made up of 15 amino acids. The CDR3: CASSLFGQGKHTQYF. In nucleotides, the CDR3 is TGTGCCAGCAGTTTATTTGGACAGGGGAAGCATACGCAGTATTTT.

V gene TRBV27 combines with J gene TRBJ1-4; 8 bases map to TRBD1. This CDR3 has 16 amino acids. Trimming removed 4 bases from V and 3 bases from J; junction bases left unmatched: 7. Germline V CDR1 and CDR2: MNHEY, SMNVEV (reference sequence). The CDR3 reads CASSSAQTGANEKLFF. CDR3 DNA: TGTGCCAGCAGTTCGGCCCAGACAGGGGCTAATGAAAAACTGTTTTTT.

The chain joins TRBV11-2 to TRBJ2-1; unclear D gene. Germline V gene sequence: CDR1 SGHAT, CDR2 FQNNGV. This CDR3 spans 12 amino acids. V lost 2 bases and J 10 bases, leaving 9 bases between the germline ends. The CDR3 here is CASSLKGNEQFF. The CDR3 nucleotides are TGTGCCAGCAGCTTAAAAGGAAACGAGCAGTTCTTC. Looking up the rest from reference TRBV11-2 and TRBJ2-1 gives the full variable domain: EAGVAQSPRYKIIEKRQSVAFWCNPISGHATLYWYQQILGQGPKLLIQFQNNGVVDDSQLPKDRFSAERLKGVDSTLKIQPAKLEDSAVYLCASSLKGNEQFFGPGTRLTVL.

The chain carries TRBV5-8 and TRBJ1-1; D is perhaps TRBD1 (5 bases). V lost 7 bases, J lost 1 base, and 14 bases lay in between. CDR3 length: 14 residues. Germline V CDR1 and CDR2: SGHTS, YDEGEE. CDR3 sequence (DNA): TGTGCCAGCCGAGAGGGACGAAAGAACACTGAAGCTTTCTTT. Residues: CASREGRKNTEAFF.

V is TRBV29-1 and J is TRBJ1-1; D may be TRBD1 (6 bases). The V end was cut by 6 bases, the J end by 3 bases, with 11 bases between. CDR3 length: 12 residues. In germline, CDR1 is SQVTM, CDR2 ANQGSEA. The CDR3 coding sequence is TGCAGCGTCCAGGGGACCTACACTGAAGCTTTCTTT. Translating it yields CSVQGTYTEAFF. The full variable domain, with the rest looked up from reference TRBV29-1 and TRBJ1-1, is SAVISQKPSRDICQRGTSLTIQCQVDSQVTMMFWYRQQPGQSLTLIATANQGSEATYESGFVIDKFPISRPNLTFSTLTVSNMSPEDSSIYLCSVQGTYTEAFFGQGTRLTVV.

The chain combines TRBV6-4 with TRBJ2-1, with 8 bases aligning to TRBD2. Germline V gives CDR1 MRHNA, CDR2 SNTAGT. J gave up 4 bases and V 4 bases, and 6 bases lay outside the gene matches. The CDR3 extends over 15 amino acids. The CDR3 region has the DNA TGTGCCAGCAGTGCTGTACTAGCGGAATACAATGAGCAGTTCTTC. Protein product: CASSAVLAEYNEQFF.

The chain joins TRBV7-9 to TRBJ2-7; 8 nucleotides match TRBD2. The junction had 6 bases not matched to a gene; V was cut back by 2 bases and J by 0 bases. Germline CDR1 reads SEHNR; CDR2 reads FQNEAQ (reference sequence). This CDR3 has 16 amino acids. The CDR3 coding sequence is TGTGCCAGCAGCTTAAGAATCGGGACTAGCTCCTACGAGCAGTACTTC. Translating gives CASSLRIGTSSYEQYF.

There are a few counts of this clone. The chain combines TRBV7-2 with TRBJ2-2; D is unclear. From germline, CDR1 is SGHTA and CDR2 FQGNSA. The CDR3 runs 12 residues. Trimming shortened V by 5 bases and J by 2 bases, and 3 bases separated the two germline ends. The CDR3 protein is CASSANTGELFF. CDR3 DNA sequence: TGTGCCAGCAGCGCAAACACCGGGGAGCTGTTTTTT.

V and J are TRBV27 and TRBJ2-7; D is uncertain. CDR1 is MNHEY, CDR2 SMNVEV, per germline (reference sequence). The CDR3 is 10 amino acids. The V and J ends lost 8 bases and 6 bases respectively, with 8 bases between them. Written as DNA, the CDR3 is TGTGCCAGCGGAACTGTCGAGCAGTACTTC. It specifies CASGTVEQYF.

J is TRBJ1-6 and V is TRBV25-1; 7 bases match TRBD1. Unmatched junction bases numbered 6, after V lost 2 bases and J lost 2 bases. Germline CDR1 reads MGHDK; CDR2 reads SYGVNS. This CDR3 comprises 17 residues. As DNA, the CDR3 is TGTGCCAGCAGTGAAAAAGTAGGGGGCACCTATAATTCACCCCTCCACTTT. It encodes CASSEKVGGTYNSPLHF.

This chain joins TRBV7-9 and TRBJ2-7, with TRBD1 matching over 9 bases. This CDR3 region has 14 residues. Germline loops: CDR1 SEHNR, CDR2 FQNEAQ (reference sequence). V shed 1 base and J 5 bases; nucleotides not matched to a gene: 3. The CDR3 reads CASSLDWDRDEQYF. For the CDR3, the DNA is TGTGCCAGCAGCTTAGACTGGGACAGGGACGAGCAGTACTTC.

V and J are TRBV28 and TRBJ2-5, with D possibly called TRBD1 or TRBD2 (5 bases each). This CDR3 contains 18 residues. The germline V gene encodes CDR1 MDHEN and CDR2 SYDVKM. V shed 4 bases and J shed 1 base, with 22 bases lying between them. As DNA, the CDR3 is TGTGCCAGCAGTTCTCCGACCTCTCCCCCGGGACCCCAAGAGACCCAGTACTTC. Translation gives CASSSPTSPPGPQETQYF.

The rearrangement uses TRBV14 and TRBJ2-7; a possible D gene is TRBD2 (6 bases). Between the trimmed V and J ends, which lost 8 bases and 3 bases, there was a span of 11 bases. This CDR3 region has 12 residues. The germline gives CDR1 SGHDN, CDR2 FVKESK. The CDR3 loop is CASARGSYEQYF. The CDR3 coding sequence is TGTGCCAGCGCCCGGGGGAGCTACGAGCAGTACTTC.

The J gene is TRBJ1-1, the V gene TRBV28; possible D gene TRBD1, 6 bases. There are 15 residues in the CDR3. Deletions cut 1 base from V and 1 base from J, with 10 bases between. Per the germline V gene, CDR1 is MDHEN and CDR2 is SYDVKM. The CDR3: CASSLYRGGNTEAFF. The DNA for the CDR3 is TGTGCCAGCAGTTTATATCGAGGGGGGAACACTGAAGCTTTCTTT.

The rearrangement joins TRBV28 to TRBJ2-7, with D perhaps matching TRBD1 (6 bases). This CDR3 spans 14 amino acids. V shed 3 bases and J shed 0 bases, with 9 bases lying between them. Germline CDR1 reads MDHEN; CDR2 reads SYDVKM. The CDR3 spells CASSFYRVSYEQYF. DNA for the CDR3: TGTGCCAGCAGTTTCTACAGGGTCTCCTACGAGCAGTACTTC. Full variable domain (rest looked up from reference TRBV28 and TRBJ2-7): DVKVTQSSRYLVKRTGEKVFLECVQDMDHENMFWYRQDPGLGLRLIYFSYDVKMKEKGDIPEGYSVSREKKERFSLILESASTNQTSMYLCASSFYRVSYEQYFGPGTRLTVT.

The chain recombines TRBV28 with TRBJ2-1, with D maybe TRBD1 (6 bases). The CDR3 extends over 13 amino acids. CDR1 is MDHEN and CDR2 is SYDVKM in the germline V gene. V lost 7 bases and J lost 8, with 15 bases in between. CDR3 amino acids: CASIRTTGYEQFF. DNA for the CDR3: TGTGCCAGCATCCGAACGACAGGCTATGAGCAGTTCTTC.

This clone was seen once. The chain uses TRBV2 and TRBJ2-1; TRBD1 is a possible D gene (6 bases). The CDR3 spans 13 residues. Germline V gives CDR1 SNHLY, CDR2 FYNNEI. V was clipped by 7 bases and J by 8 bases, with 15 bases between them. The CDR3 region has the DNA TGTGCCAGCACCCCAGGGGCGGTGGATGAGCAGTTCTTC. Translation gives CASTPGAVDEQFF.

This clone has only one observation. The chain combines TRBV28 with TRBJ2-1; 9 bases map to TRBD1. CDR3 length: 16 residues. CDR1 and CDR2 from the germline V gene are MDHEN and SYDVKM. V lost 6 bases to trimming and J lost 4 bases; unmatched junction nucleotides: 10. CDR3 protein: CASRGVVGTGYNEQFF. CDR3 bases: TGTGCCAGCAGAGGAGTTGTCGGGACAGGGTACAATGAGCAGTTCTTC. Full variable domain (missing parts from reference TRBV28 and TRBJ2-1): DVKVTQSSRYLVKRTGEKVFLECVQDMDHENMFWYRQDPGLGLRLIYFSYDVKMKEKGDIPEGYSVSREKKERFSLILESASTNQTSMYLCASRGVVGTGYNEQFFGPGTRLTVL.

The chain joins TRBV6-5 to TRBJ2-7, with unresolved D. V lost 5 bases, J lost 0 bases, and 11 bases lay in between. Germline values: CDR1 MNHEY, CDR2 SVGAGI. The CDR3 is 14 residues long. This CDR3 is CASSQHRASYEQYF. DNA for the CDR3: TGTGCCAGCAGTCAGCACCGGGCCTCCTACGAGCAGTACTTC.